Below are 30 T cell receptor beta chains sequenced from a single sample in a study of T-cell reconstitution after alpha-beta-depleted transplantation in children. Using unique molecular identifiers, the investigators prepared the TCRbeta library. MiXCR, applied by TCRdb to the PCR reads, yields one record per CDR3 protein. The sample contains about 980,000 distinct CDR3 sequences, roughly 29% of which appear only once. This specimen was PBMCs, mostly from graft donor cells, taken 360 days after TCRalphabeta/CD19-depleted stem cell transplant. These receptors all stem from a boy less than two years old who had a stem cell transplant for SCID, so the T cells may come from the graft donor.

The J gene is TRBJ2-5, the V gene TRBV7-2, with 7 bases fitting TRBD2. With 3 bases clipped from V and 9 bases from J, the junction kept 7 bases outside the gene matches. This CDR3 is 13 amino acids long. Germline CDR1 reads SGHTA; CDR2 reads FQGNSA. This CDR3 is CASSLGLLRAQYF. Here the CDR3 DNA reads TGTGCCAGCAGCTTGGGACTATTGAGGGCCCAGTACTTC.

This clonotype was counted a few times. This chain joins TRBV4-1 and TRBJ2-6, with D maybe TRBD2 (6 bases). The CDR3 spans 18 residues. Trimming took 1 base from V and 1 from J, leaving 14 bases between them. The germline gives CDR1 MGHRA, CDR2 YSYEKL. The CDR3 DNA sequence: TGCGCCAGCAGCCAAGTTGGGGGGTTCCCTTCTGGGGCCAACGTCCTGACTTTC. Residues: CASSQVGGFPSGANVLTF.

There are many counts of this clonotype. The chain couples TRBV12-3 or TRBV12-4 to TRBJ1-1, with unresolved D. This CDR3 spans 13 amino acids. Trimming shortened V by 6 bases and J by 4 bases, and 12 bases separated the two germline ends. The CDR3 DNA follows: TGTGCCAGCAGCCTAAGTCCGGGCACTGAAGCTTTCTTT. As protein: CASSLSPGTEAFF.

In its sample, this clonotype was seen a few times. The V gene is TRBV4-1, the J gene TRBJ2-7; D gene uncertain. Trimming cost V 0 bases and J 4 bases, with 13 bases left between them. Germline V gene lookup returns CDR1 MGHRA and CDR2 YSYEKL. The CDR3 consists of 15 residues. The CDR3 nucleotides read TGCGCCAGCAGCCAAGAACACAGACCTTATTACGAGCAGTACTTC. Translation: CASSQEHRPYYEQYF.

CDR3 in DNA: TGCAGTGCTAGGTACTGGAACACTGAAGCTTTCTTT. Protein sequence: CSARYWNTEAFF. This rearrangement joins TRBV20-1 to TRBJ1-1; D remains unclear. Deletions cut 3 bases from V and 1 base from J, with 6 bases between. The germline V gene encodes CDR1 DFQATT and CDR2 SNEGSKA (reference sequence). CDR3 length: 12 residues.

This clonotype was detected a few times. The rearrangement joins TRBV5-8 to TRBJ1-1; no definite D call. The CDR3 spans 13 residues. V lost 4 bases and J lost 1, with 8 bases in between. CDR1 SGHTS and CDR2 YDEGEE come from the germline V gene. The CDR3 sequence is CASSLLENTEAFF. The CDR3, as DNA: TGTGCCAGCAGCCTGCTCGAGAACACTGAAGCTTTCTTT.

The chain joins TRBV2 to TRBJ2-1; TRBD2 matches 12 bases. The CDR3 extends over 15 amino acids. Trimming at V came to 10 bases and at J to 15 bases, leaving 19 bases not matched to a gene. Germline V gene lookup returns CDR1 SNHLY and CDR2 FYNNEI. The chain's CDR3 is CATSGPGLAGIRRFF. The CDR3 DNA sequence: TGTGCCACCTCAGGGCCTGGACTAGCGGGGATCCGGCGGTTCTTC. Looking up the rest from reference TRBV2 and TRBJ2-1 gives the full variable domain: EPEVTQTPSHQVTQMGQEVILRCVPISNHLYFYWYRQILGQKVEFLVSFYNNEISEKSEIFDDQFSVERPDGSNFTLKIRSTKLEDSAMYFCATSGPGLAGIRRFFGPGTRLTVL.

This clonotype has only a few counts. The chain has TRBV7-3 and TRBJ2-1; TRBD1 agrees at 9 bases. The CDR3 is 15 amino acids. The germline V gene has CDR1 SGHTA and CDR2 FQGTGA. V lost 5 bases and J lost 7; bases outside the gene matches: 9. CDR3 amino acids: CASSPGTGPRNEQFF. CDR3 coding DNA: TGTGCCAGCAGCCCCGGGACAGGGCCTAGGAATGAGCAGTTCTTC.

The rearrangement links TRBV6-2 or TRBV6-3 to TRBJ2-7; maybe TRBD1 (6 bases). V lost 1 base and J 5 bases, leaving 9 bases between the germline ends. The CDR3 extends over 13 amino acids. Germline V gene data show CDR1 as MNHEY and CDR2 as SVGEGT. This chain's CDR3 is CASSYFRGHEQYF. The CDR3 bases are TGTGCCAGCAGTTACTTCAGGGGACACGAGCAGTACTTC.

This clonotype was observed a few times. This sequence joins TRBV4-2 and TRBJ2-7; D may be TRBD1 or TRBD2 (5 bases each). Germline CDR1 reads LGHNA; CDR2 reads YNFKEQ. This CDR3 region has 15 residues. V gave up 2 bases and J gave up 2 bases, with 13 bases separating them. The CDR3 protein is CASSQRGVNPYEQYF. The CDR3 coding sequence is TGTGCCAGCAGCCAAAGGGGAGTGAACCCCTACGAGCAGTACTTC.

The CDR3 loop is CASITGGRIQETQYF. The CDR3 bases are TGTGCCAGCATCACAGGGGGGAGAATACAAGAGACCCAGTACTTC. V gene TRBV7-9 combines with J gene TRBJ2-5; 8 nucleotides align to TRBD1. In germline, CDR1 is SEHNR, CDR2 FQNEAQ (reference sequence). The CDR3 extends over 15 amino acids. V was clipped by 7 bases and J by 2 bases; unmatched bases: 9.

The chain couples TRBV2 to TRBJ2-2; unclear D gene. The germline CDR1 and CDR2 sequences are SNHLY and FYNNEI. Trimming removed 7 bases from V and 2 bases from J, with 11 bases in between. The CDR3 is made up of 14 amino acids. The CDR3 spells CASKLTPNTGELFF. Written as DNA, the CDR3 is TGTGCCAGCAAGCTTACCCCCAACACCGGGGAGCTGTTTTTT.

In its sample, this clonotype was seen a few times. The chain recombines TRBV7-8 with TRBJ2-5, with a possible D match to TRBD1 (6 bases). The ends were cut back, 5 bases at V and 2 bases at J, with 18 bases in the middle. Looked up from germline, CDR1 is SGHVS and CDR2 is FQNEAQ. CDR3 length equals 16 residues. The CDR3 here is CASSHTLTGLQETQYF. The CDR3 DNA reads TGTGCCAGCAGCCATACATTAACAGGGCTTCAAGAGACCCAGTACTTC.

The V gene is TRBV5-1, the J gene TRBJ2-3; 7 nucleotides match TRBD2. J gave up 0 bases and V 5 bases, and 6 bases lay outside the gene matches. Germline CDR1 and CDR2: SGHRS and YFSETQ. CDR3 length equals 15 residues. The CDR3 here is CASSSGGPSTDTQYF. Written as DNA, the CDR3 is TGCGCCAGCAGTTCGGGGGGACCTAGCACAGATACGCAGTATTTT.

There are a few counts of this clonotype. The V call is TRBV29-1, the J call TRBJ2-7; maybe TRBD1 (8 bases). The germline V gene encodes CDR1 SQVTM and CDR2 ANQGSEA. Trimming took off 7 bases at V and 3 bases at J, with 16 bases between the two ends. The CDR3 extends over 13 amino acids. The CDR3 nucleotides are TGCAGCGCTGGACAGGGAGGGGGCTACGAGCAGTACTTC. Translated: CSAGQGGGYEQYF.

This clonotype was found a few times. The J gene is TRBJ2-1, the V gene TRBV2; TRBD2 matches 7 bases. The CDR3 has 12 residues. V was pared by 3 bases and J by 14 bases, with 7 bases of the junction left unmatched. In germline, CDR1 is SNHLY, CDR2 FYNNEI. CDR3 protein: CASSDSGPQKFF. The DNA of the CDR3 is TGTGCCAGCAGTGATAGCGGGCCTCAGAAGTTCTTC.

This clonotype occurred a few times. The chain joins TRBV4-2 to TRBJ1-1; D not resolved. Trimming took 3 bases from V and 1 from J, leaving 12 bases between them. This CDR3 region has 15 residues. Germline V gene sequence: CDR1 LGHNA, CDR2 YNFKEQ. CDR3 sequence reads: CASSQPTQRNTEAFF. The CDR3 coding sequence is TGTGCCAGCAGCCAGCCGACCCAGAGGAACACTGAAGCTTTCTTT.

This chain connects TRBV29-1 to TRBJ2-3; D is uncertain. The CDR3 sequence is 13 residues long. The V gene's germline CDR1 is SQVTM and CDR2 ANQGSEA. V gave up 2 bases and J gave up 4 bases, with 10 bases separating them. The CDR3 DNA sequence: TGCAGCGTTGAACCTGGAAATGCAGATACGCAGTATTTT. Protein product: CSVEPGNADTQYF.

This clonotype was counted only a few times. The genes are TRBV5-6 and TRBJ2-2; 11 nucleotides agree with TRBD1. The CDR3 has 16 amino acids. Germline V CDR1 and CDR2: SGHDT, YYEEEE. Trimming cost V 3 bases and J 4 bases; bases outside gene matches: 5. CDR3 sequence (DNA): TGTGCCAGCAGCTCCGGACAGGGGGCGCGCACCGGGGAGCTGTTTTTT. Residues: CASSSGQGARTGELFF.

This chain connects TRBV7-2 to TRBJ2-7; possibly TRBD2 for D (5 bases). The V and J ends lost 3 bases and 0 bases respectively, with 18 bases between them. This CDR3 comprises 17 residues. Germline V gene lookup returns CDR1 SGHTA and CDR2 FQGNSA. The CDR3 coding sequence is TGTGCCAGCAGCTTGCGGAGGCAACGAGTAAGCTCCTACGAGCAGTACTTC. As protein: CASSLRRQRVSSYEQYF.

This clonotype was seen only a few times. CDR3 nucleotides: TGTGCCAGCACACGACTGGGGGCGGGCACTGAAGCTTTCTTT. It is translated as CASTRLGAGTEAFF. The chain has TRBV12-3 or TRBV12-4 and TRBJ1-1, with a tentative D call TRBD1 (6 bases). The CDR3 has 14 residues. Trimming took 7 bases from V and 4 from J, leaving 16 bases between them.

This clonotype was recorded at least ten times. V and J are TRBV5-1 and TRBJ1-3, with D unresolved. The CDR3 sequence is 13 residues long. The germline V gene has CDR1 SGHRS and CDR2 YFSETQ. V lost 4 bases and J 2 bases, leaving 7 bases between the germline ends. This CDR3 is CASSRSTGNTIYF. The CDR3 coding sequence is TGCGCCAGCAGCAGGAGTACTGGAAACACCATATATTTT.

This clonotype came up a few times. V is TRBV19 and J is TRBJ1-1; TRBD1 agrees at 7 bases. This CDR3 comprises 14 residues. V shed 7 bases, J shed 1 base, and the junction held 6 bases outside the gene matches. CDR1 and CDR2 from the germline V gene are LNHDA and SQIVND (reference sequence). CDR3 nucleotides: TGTGCCAGTACGAGGGGGCCACAGAACACTGAAGCTTTCTTT. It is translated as CASTRGPQNTEAFF.

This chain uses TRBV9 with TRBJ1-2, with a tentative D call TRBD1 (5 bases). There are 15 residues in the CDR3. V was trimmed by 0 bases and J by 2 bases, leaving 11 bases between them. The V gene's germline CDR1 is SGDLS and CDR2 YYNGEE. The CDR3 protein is CASSVGPGTNYGYTF. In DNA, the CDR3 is TGTGCCAGCAGCGTAGGTCCAGGGACGAACTATGGCTACACCTTC. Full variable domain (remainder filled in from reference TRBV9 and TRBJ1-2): DSGVTQTPKHLITATGQRVTLRCSPRSGDLSVYWYQQSLDQGLQFLIQYYNGEERAKGNILERFSAQQFPDLHSELNLSSLELGDSALYFCASSVGPGTNYGYTFGSGTRLTVV.

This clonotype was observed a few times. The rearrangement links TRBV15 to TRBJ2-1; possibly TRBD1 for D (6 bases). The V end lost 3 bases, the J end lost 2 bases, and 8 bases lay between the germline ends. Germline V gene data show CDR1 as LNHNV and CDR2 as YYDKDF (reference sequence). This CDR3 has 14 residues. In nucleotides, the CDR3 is TGTGCCACCAGCAGGAACAGGGCCTACAATGAGCAGTTCTTC. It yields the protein CATSRNRAYNEQFF.

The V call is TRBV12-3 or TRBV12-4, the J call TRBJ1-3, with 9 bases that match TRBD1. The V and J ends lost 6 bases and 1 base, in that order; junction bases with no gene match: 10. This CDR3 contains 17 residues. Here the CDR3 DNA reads TGTGCCAGCAGGTCTCAGGGGACAGGGTCATCTGGAAACACCATATATTTT. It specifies CASRSQGTGSSGNTIYF.

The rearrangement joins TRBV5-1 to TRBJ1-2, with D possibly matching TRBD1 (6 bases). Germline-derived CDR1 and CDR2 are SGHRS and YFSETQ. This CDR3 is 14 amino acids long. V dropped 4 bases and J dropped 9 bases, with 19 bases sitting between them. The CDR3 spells CASSQTGTLISYTF. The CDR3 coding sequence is TGCGCCAGCAGCCAGACCGGGACACTCATTAGCTACACCTTC.

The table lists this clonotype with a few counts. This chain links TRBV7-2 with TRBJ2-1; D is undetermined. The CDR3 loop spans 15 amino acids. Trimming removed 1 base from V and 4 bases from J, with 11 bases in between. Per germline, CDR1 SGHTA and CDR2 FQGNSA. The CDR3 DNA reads TGTGCCAGCAGCTTAGGAGTCACCTTGTACAATGAGCAGTTCTTC. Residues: CASSLGVTLYNEQFF.

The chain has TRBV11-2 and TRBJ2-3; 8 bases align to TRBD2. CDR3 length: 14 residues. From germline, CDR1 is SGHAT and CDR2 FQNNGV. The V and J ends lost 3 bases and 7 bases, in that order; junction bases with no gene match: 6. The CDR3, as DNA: TGTGCCAGCAGCTTCAGCGGGGGTGAGAATACGCAGTATTTT. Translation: CASSFSGGENTQYF.

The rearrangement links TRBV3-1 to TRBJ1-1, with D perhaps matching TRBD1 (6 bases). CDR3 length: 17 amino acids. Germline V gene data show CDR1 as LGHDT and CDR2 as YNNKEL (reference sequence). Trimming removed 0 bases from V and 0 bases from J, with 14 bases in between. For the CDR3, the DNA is TGTGCCAGCAGCCAAGATCAGGGGTCACCGTTGAACACTGAAGCTTTCTTT. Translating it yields CASSQDQGSPLNTEAFF.